Shown below are 16 T cell receptor beta chains from a single sample sequenced in a study of CD8 T cells in ankylosing spondylitis. In TCRdb, the 5' RACE reads were re-called with MiXCR into one record per CDR3 protein. The data contain roughly 670,000 distinct CDR3 sequences, around a fifth of them seen just once; the ten biggest clones take up under 20%. Overall study findings and caveats: A motif in TCR beta, a set of roughly 8 highly homologous variants, appeared characteristic of ankylosing spondylitis blood.

Antigens for these TCRs are unknown. Material: blood, either unsorted or a sorted T cell fraction (not recorded which). The receptors were sampled from a male donor with ankylosing spondylitis.

The chain links TRBV24-1 to TRBJ2-1, with D uncertain. This CDR3 spans 12 amino acids. The V end was cut by 5 bases, the J end by 8 bases, with 9 bases between. The germline V gene has CDR1 KGHDR and CDR2 SFDVKD. The CDR3 region is CATSASRDEQFF. The CDR3 region has the DNA TGTGCCACCAGTGCCTCCCGCGATGAGCAGTTCTTC.

The rearrangement joins TRBV3-1 to TRBJ2-1; D gene unclear. Germline-derived CDR1 and CDR2 are LGHDT and YNNKEL (reference sequence). This CDR3 has 12 residues. V dropped 1 base and J dropped 10 bases, with 8 bases sitting between them. CDR3 sequence reads: CASSQGPREQFF. The CDR3 coding sequence is TGTGCCAGCAGCCAAGGCCCCCGGGAGCAGTTCTTC.

The V and J genes are TRBV5-1 and TRBJ2-1; 8 bases are shared with TRBD1. Trimming cost V 4 bases and J 1 base; bases outside gene matches: 16. Per germline, CDR1 SGHRS and CDR2 YFSETQ. This CDR3 has 19 residues. The CDR3 spells CASSHGPVLTGESYNEQFF. DNA of the CDR3: TGCGCCAGCAGCCATGGGCCCGTCCTGACAGGGGAATCCTACAATGAGCAGTTCTTC.

The V and J genes are TRBV15 and TRBJ2-2, with 7 bases that match TRBD1. Germline V gene data show CDR1 as LNHNV and CDR2 as YYDKDF (reference sequence). After removal of 0 bases from V and 3 bases from J, the junction contained 16 bases not matched to a gene. CDR3 length: 20 residues. CDR3 nucleotides: TGTGCCACCAGCAGAGATTTGAACCCTAACCGGGACAGCTACACCGGGGAGCTGTTTTTT. It is translated as CATSRDLNPNRDSYTGELFF.

The chain combines TRBV29-1 with TRBJ2-7, with 10 positions matching TRBD1. The V gene's germline CDR1 is SQVTM and CDR2 ANQGSEA. The CDR3 is 14 residues long. V lost 6 bases and J lost 2; bases outside the gene matches: 7. CDR3 amino acids: CSVVDRGPAYEQYF. CDR3 in DNA: TGCAGCGTGGTAGACAGGGGGCCGGCCTACGAGCAGTACTTC.

This clonotype was counted only a few times. The chain recombines TRBV5-1 with TRBJ2-5, with 7 bases matching TRBD2. The length of the CDR3 is 15 residues. V lost 0 bases to trimming and J lost 3 bases; unmatched junction nucleotides: 5. Germline V CDR1 and CDR2: SGHRS, YFSETQ. DNA for the CDR3: TGCGCCAGCAGCTTGGAGCGGGGTCTCAAAGAGACCCAGTACTTC. This gives the protein CASSLERGLKETQYF.

This clonotype was counted a few times. The chain employs TRBV3-1 and TRBJ2-2; D gene uncertain. V shed 1 base and J shed 5 bases, with 11 bases lying between them. Germline CDR1 is LGHDT and CDR2 is YNNKEL (reference sequence). This CDR3 contains 15 residues. The CDR3 coding sequence is TGTGCCAGCAGCCAAGGAGTTCTTGTAACCGGGGAGCTGTTTTTT. Encoded protein: CASSQGVLVTGELFF.

This rearrangement joins TRBV20-1 to TRBJ1-5, with D possibly TRBD1 on 5 matching bases. CDR1 DFQATT and CDR2 SNEGSKA come from the germline V gene (reference sequence). This CDR3 is 13 amino acids long. V was cut by 5 bases and J by 2 bases, with 10 bases left in between. CDR3 protein: CSAQPRGNQPQHF. The CDR3 DNA reads as TGCAGTGCTCAGCCCAGGGGCAATCAGCCCCAGCATTTT.

This clonotype came up a few times. This sequence joins TRBV6-5 and TRBJ1-2, with no clear D. CDR1 is MNHEY, CDR2 SVGAGI, per germline. With 8 bases removed from V and 6 bases from J, the gap between germline ends came to 13 bases. The CDR3 runs to 12 residues. CDR3 bases: TGTGCCAGCCGGAGTCCGCCCCATGGCTACACCTTC. This translates into CASRSPPHGYTF.

The chain recombines TRBV9 with TRBJ2-3; TRBD2 agrees at 9 bases. Germline lookup yields CDR1 SGDLS and CDR2 YYNGEE. The length of the CDR3 is 15 residues. V gave up 6 bases and J gave up 6 bases; unmatched junction bases: 11. DNA for the CDR3: TGTGCCAGCACCCACGGGGTTAGCGGGAGCGATACGCAGTATTTT. Amino acid sequence: CASTHGVSGSDTQYF. The full variable domain, its missing parts supplied by reference TRBV9 and TRBJ2-3, is DSGVTQTPKHLITATGQRVTLRCSPRSGDLSVYWYQQSLDQGLQFLIQYYNGEERAKGNILERFSAQQFPDLHSELNLSSLELGDSALYFCASTHGVSGSDTQYFGPGTRLTVL.

Worth noting for this clonotype: In this CDR3 the conserved last residue, phenylalanine or tryptophan, is missing, so a read error is likely. V is TRBV5-1 and J is TRBJ2-7, with D possibly TRBD2 on 6 matching bases. V shed 5 bases and J shed 3 bases, with 18 bases lying between them. This CDR3 has 15 residues. Germline lookup yields CDR1 SGHRS and CDR2 YFSETQ. The CDR3 DNA reads as TGCGCCAGCAGGGGCTCTCGGGAGCATATCTACGAGCAGTACCTC. This encodes CASRGSREHIYEQYL.

The chain has TRBV7-9 and TRBJ1-3; tentatively, D is TRBD1 (6 bases). Germline loops: CDR1 SEHNR, CDR2 FQNEAQ (reference sequence). Deletions cut 8 bases from V and 0 bases from J, with 14 bases between. The CDR3 contains 15 residues. The CDR3 coding sequence is TGTGCCAGCCGGGGGCAGGTAGACTCTGGAAACACCATATATTTT. Amino acids: CASRGQVDSGNTIYF. The full variable domain, its missing parts supplied by reference TRBV7-9 and TRBJ1-3, is DTGVSQNPRHKITKRGQNVTFRCDPISEHNRLYWYRQTLGQGPEFLTYFQNEAQLEKSRLLSDRFSAERPKGSFSTLEIQRTEQGDSAMYLCASRGQVDSGNTIYFGEGSWLTVV.

This clonotype turned up a few times. V and J are TRBV5-1 and TRBJ2-5; D uncertain. The CDR3 runs to 14 residues. The germline V gene encodes CDR1 SGHRS and CDR2 YFSETQ. Trimming took 0 bases from V and 1 from J, leaving 7 bases between them. The CDR3 DNA is TGCGCCAGCAGCTTGGGGCCTAGCCAAGAGACCCAGTACTTC. Protein sequence: CASSLGPSQETQYF.

This clonotype was observed a few times. The CDR3 DNA sequence: TGTGCCAGCAGCGGAGATAGCGGGGGCCAAGAGACCCAGTACTTC. Amino acid sequence: CASSGDSGGQETQYF. This chain links TRBV9 with TRBJ2-5; 9 positions match TRBD2. In germline, CDR1 is SGDLS, CDR2 YYNGEE. V lost 3 bases and J lost 1; bases outside the gene matches: 4. The CDR3 is 15 residues long.

This chain connects TRBV6-2 or TRBV6-3 to TRBJ1-1, with 7 bases that match TRBD1. Per the germline V gene, CDR1 is MNHEY and CDR2 is SVGEGT. This CDR3 is 13 amino acids long. The ends lost 7 bases at V and 4 bases at J; junction bases unmatched: 6. The CDR3 here is CASTWDSLTEAFF. The CDR3 bases are TGTGCCAGCACCTGGGACAGTCTCACTGAAGCTTTCTTT.

J is TRBJ1-4 and V is TRBV5-1, with D possibly matching TRBD1 (5 bases). The CDR3 is 13 residues long. Germline V gene sequence: CDR1 SGHRS, CDR2 YFSETQ. Between the trimmed V and J ends, which lost 5 bases and 4 bases, there was a span of 9 bases. CDR3 sequence: CASRRGGNEKLFF. The CDR3, as DNA: TGCGCCAGCAGGCGGGGGGGTAATGAAAAACTGTTTTTT.